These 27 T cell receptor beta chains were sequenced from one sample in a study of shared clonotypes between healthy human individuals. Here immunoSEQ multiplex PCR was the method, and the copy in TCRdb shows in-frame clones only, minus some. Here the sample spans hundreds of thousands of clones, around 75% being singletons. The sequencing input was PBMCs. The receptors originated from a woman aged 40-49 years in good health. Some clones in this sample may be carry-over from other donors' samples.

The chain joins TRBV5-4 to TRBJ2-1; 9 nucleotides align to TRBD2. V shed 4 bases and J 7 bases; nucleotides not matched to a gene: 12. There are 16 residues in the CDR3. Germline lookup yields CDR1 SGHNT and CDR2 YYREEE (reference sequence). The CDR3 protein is CASSRTSGGRGNEQFF. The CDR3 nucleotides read TGTGCCAGCAGCCGTACGTCAGGCGGGAGGGGAAATGAGCAGTTCTTC.

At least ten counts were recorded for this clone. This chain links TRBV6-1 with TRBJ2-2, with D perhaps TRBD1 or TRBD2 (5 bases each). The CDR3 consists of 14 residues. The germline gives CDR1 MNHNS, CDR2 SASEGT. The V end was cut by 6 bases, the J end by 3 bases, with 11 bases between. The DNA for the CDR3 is TGTGCCAGCAGGTCAGGGACGGACACCGGGGAGCTGTTTTTT. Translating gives CASRSGTDTGELFF.

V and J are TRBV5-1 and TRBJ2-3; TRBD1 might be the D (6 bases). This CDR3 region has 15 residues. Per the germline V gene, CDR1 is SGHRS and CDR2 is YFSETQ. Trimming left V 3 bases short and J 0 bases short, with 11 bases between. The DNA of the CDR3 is TGCGCCAGCAGCTCGGCTGGACAGAGCACAGATACGCAGTATTTT. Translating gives CASSSAGQSTDTQYF.

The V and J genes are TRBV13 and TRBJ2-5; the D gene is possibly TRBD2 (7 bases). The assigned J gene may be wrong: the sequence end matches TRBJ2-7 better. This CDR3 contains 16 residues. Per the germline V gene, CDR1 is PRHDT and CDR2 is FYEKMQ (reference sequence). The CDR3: CASSLGGPLSAVEQYF. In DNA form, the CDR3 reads TGTGCCAGCAGCTTGGGGGGGCCGCTCTCCGCGGTCGAGCAGTACTTC.

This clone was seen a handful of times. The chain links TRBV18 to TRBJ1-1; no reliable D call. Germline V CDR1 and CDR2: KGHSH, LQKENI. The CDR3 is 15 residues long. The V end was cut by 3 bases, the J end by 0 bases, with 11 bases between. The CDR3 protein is CASSPRPSLNTEAFF. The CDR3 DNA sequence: TGTGCCAGCTCACCTCGGCCTTCCTTGAACACTGAAGCTTTCTTT.

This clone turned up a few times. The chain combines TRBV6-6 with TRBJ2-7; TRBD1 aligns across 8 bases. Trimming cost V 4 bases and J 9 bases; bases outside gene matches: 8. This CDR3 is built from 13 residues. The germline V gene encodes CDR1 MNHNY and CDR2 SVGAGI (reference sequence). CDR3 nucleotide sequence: TGTGCCAGCAGTTCTTTACAGGGGGGCATGCAGTACTTC. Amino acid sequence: CASSSLQGGMQYF.

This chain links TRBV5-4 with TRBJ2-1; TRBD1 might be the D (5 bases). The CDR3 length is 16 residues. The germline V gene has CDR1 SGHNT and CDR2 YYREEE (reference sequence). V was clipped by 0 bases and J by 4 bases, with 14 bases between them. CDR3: CASSLGVSAGYNEQFF. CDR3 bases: TGTGCCAGCAGCTTGGGAGTGTCGGCAGGGTACAATGAGCAGTTCTTC.

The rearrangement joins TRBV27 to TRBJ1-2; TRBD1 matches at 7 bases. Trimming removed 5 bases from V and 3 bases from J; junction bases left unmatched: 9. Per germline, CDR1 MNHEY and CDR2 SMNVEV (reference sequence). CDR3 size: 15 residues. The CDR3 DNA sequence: TGTGCCAGCAGTCCCCGACAGGGTTTCGACTATGGCTACACCTTC. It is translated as CASSPRQGFDYGYTF.

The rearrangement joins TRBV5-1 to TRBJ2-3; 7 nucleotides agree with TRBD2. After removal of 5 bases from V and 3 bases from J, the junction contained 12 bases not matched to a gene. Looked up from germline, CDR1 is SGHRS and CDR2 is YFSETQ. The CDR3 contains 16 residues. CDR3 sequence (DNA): TGCGCCAGCAGTCGTGACGGAGCGGGAAGGACAGATACGCAGTATTTT. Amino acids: CASSRDGAGRTDTQYF.

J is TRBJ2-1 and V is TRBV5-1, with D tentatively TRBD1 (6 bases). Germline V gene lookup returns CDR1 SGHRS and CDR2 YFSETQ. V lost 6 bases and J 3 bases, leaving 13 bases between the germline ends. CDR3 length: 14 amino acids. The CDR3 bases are TGCGCCAGCATGGGGACACACATCTACAATGAGCAGTTCTTC. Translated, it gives CASMGTHIYNEQFF.

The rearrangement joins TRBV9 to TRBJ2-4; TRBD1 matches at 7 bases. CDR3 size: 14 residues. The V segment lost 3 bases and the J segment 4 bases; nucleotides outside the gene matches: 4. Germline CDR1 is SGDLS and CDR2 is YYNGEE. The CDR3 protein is CASSAGQEKNIQYF. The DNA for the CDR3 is TGTGCCAGCAGCGCAGGACAGGAGAAAAACATTCAGTACTTC.

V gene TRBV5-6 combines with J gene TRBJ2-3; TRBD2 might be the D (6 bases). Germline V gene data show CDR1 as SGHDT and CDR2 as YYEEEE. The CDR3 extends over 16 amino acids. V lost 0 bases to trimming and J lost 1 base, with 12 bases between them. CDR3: CASSLALVAGTDTQYF. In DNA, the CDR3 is TGTGCCAGCAGCTTGGCCTTGGTAGCGGGCACAGATACGCAGTATTTT.

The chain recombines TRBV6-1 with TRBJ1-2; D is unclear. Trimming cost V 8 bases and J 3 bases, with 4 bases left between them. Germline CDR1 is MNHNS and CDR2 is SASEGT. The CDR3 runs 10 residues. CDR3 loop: CASYDYGYTF. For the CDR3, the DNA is TGTGCCAGCTACGACTATGGCTACACCTTC.

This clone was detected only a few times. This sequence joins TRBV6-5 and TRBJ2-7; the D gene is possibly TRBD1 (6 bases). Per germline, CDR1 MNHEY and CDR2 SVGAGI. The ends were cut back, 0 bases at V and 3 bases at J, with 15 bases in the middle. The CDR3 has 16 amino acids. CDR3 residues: CASSYSISAGVYEQYF. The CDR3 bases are TGTGCCAGCAGTTACTCGATTTCGGCAGGGGTCTACGAGCAGTACTTC.

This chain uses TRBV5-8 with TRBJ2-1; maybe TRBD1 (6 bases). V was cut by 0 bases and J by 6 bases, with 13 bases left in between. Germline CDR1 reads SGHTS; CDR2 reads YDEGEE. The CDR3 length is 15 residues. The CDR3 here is CASSLGNLGGNEQFF. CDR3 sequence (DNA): TGTGCCAGCAGCTTGGGAAATCTAGGGGGCAATGAGCAGTTCTTC. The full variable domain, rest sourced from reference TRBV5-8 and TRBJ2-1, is EAGVTQSPTHLIKTRGQQATLRCSPISGHTSVYWYQQALGLGLQFLLWYDEGEERNRGNFPPRFSGRQFPNYSSELNVNALELEDSALYLCASSLGNLGGNEQFFGPGTRLTVL.

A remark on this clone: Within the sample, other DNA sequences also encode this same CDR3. The CDR3 region is CASSLDGNTIYF. The DNA of the CDR3 is TGTGCCAGCAGCTTGGACGGAAACACCATATATTTT. The J gene is TRBJ1-3, the V gene TRBV5-4; D call uncertain. The CDR3 contains 12 residues. Germline CDR1 SGHNT, CDR2 YYREEE (reference sequence). The V and J ends lost 0 bases and 4 bases respectively, with 2 bases between them. Complete variable domain (other parts from reference TRBV5-4 and TRBJ1-3): ETGVTQSPTHLIKTRGQQVTLRCSSQSGHNTVSWYQQALGQGPQFIFQYYREEENGRGNFPPRFSGLQFPNYSSELNVNALELDDSALYLCASSLDGNTIYFGEGSWLTVV.

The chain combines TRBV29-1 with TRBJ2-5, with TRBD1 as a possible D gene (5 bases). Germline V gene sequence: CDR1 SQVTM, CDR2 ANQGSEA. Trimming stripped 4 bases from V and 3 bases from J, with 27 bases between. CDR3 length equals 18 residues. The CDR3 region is CSVGGARARGFGKETQYF. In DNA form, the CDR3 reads TGCAGCGTTGGTGGGGCCAGGGCAAGGGGTTTTGGAAAAGAGACCCAGTACTTC.

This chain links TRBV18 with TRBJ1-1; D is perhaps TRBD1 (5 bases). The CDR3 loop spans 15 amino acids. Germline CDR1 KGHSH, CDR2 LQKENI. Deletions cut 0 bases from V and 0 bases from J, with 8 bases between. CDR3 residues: CASSPPFRVNTEAFF. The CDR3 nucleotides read TGTGCCAGCTCACCACCGTTCAGGGTGAACACTGAAGCTTTCTTT. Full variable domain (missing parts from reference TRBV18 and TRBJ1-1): NAGVMQNPRHLVRRRGQEARLRCSPMKGHSHVYWYRQLPEEGLKFMVYLQKENIIDESGMPKERFSAEFPKEGPSILRIQQVVRGDSAAYFCASSPPFRVNTEAFFGQGTRLTVV.

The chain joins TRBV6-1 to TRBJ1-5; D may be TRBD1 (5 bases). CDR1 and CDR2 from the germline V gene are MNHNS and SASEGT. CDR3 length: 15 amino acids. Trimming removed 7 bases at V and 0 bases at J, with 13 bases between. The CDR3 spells CASIGQGYSNQPQHF. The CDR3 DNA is TGTGCCAGCATCGGACAAGGATATAGCAATCAGCCCCAGCATTTT.

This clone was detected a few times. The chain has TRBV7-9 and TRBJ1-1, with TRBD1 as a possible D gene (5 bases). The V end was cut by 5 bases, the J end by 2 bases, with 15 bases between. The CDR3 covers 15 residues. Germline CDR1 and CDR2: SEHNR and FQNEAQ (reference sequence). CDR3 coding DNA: TGTGCCAGCAGCCAGGGTATCATGGGAAACACTGAAGCTTTCTTT. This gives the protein CASSQGIMGNTEAFF. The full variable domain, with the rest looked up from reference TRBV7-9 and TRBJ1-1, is DTGVSQNPRHKITKRGQNVTFRCDPISEHNRLYWYRQTLGQGPEFLTYFQNEAQLEKSRLLSDRFSAERPKGSFSTLEIQRTEQGDSAMYLCASSQGIMGNTEAFFGQGTRLTVV.

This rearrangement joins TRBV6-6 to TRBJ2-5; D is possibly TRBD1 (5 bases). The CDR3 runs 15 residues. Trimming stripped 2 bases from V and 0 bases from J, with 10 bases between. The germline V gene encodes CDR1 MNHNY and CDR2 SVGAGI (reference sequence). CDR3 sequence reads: CASSYRNRYQETQYF. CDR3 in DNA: TGTGCCAGCAGTTACCGAAACAGGTACCAAGAGACCCAGTACTTC.

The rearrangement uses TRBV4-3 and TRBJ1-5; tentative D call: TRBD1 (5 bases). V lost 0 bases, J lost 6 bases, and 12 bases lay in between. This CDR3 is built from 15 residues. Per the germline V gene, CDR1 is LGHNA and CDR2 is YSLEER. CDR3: CASSQDHGGFQPQHF. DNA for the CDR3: TGCGCCAGCAGCCAAGATCACGGGGGGTTTCAGCCCCAGCATTTT.

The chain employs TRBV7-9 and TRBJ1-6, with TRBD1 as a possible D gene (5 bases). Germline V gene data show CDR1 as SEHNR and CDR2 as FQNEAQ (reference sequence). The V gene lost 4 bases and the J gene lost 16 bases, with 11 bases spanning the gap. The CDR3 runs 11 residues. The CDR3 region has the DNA TGTGCCAGCAGCTCCGACAGTCCACTCCACTTT. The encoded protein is CASSSDSPLHF. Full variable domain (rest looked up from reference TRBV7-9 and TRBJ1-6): DTGVSQNPRHKITKRGQNVTFRCDPISEHNRLYWYRQTLGQGPEFLTYFQNEAQLEKSRLLSDRFSAERPKGSFSTLEIQRTEQGDSAMYLCASSSDSPLHFGNGTRLTVT.

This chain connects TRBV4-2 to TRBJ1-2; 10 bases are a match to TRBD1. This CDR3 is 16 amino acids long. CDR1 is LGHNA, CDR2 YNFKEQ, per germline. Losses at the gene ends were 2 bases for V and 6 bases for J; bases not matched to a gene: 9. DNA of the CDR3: TGTGCCAGCAGCCAAAAACCGGGACAGGGGACCGATGGCTACACCTTC. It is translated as CASSQKPGQGTDGYTF.

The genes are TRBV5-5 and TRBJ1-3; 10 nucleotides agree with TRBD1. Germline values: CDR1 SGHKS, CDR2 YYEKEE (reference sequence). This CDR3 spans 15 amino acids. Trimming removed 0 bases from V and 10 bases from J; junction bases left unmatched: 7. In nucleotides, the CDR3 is TGTGCCAGCAGCTTGGGACAGGGGGCGCGGGGTACCATATATTTT. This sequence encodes CASSLGQGARGTIYF.

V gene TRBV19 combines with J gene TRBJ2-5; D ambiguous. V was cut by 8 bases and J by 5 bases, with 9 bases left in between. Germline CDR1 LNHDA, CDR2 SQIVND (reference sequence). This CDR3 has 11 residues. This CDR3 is CASGSRETQYF. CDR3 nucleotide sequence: TGTGCCAGTGGTAGTCGCGAGACCCAGTACTTC.

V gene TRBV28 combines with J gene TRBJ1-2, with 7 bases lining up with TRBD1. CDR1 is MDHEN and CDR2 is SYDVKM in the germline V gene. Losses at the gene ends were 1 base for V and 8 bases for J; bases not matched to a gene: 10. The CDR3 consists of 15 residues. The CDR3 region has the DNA TGTGCCAGCAGTTTATTGGCGACAGGGAGGCAGGGCTACACCTTC. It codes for CASSLLATGRQGYTF.